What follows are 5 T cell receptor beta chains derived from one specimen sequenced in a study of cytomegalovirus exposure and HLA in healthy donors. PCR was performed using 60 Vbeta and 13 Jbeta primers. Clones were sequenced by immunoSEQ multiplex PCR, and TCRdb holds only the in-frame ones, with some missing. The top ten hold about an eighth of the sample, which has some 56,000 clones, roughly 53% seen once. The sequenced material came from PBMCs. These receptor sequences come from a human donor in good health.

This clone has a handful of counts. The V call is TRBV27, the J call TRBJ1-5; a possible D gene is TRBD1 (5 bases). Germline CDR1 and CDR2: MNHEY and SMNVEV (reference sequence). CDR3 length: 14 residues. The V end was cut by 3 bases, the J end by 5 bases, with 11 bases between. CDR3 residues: CASSLSRDDQPQHF. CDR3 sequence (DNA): TGTGCCAGCAGTTTGTCCAGGGATGATCAGCCCCAGCATTTT.

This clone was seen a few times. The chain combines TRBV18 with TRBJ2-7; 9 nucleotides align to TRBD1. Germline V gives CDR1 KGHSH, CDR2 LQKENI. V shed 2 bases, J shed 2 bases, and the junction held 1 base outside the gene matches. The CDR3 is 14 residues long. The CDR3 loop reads CASSPGTGTYEQYF. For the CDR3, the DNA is TGTGCCAGCTCACCAGGGACAGGGACCTACGAGCAGTACTTC. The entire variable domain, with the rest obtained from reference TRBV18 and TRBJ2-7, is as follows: NAGVMQNPRHLVRRRGQEARLRCSPMKGHSHVYWYRQLPEEGLKFMVYLQKENIIDESGMPKERFSAEFPKEGPSILRIQQVVRGDSAAYFCASSPGTGTYEQYFGPGTRLTVT.

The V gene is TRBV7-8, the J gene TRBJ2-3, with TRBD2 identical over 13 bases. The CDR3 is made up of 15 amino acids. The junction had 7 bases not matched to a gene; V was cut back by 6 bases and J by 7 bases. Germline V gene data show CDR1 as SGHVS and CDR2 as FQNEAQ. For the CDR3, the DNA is TGTGCCAGCAGTCCGGGGACTAGCGGGGCAAATACGCAGTATTTT. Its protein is CASSPGTSGANTQYF.

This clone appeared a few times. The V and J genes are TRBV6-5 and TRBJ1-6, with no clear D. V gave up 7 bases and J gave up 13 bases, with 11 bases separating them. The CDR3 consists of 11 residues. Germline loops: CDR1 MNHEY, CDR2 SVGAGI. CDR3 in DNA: TGTGCCAGCACGTGGACTGGCCCCCTCCACTTT. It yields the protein CASTWTGPLHF.

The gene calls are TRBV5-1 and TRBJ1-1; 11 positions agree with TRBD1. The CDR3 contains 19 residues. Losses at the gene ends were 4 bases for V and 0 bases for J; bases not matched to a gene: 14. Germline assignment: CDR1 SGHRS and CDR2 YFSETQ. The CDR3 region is CASSPGVRTGGRMNTEAFF. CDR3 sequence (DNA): TGCGCCAGCAGCCCCGGGGTAAGGACAGGGGGCCGAATGAACACTGAAGCTTTCTTT.